The 20 T cell receptor beta chains below come from one sample, sequenced in a study of T cell changes during pregnancy in multiple sclerosis. The assay was immunoSEQ multiplex PCR, and TCRdb's table has in-frame clones only and misses some. This sample has tens of thousands of clones, with 92% found just once. The input for sequencing was peripheral blood, taken in the first trimester of pregnancy. The receptors originated from a female donor in good health, enrolled as a control in a pregnancy study.

The chain has TRBV25-1 and TRBJ2-6; no reliable D call. This CDR3 contains 14 residues. Per the germline V gene, CDR1 is MGHDK and CDR2 is SYGVNS. The V end lost 3 bases, the J end lost 0 bases, and 3 bases lay between the germline ends. For the CDR3, the DNA is TGTGCCAGCAGTGACAGCTCTGGGGCCAACGTCCTGACTTTC. It yields the protein CASSDSSGANVLTF. The variable domain in full, with the rest retrieved from reference TRBV25-1 and TRBJ2-6, is EADIYQTPRYLVIGTGKKITLECSQTMGHDKMYWYQQDPGMELHLIHYSYGVNSTEKGDLSSESTVSRIRTEHFPLTLESARPSHTSQYLCASSDSSGANVLTFGAGSRLTVL.

The rearrangement joins TRBV7-9 to TRBJ2-2; 7 positions agree with TRBD1. The CDR3 spans 14 residues. Germline lookup yields CDR1 SEHNR and CDR2 FQNEAQ (reference sequence). V was clipped by 5 bases and J by 7 bases; unmatched bases: 7. The CDR3 is CASSDRQGNGELFF. DNA of the CDR3: TGTGCCAGCAGCGACCGACAGGGTAACGGGGAGCTGTTTTTT.

The V call is TRBV2, the J call TRBJ2-7, with D perhaps TRBD1 (7 bases). V dropped 7 bases and J dropped 6 bases, with 16 bases sitting between them. Per germline, CDR1 SNHLY and CDR2 FYNNEI. The CDR3 covers 13 residues. Here the CDR3 reads CASTRQGGSEQYF. The DNA for the CDR3 is TGTGCCAGCACCCGACAGGGAGGTAGCGAGCAGTACTTC.

The chain recombines TRBV5-6 with TRBJ1-2; 10 bases match TRBD1. The CDR3 consists of 14 residues. Germline CDR1 SGHDT, CDR2 YYEEEE. V lost 4 bases to trimming and J lost 4 bases; unmatched junction nucleotides: 4. CDR3 in amino acids: CASSLGQGVYGYTF. Written as DNA, the CDR3 is TGTGCCAGCAGCCTAGGACAGGGGGTCTATGGCTACACCTTC.

The chain links TRBV5-1 to TRBJ2-1; D is possibly TRBD1 (6 bases). V shed 3 bases and J shed 5 bases, with 18 bases lying between them. The CDR3 runs 16 residues. CDR1 is SGHRS and CDR2 is YFSETQ in the germline V gene. CDR3 loop: CASSSLVQGRHNEQFF. The CDR3 region has the DNA TGCGCCAGCAGCTCATTGGTACAGGGAAGACACAATGAGCAGTTCTTC.

Worth noting for this clone: The same CDR3 can be traced to other DNA sequences in this sample. The J gene is TRBJ2-7, the V gene TRBV28; possible D gene TRBD2, 5 bases. CDR1 and CDR2 (germline): MDHEN, SYDVKM. The CDR3 runs 11 residues. The V end was cut by 8 bases, the J end by 0 bases, with 5 bases between. CDR3 in amino acids: CASGLSYEQYF. The CDR3 nucleotides are TGTGCCAGCGGACTCTCCTACGAGCAGTACTTC. The full variable domain, in which reference TRBV28 and TRBJ2-7 provide the parts outside the CDR3, is DVKVTQSSRYLVKRTGEKVFLECVQDMDHENMFWYRQDPGLGLRLIYFSYDVKMKEKGDIPEGYSVSREKKERFSLILESASTNQTSMYLCASGLSYEQYFGPGTRLTVT.

The rearrangement uses TRBV5-1 and TRBJ2-5; TRBD2 matches 10 bases. Germline V lookup: CDR1 SGHRS, CDR2 YFSETQ. CDR3 length equals 15 residues. Trimming removed 0 bases from V and 4 bases from J; junction bases left unmatched: 3. The CDR3 DNA sequence: TGCGCCAGCAGCTTGGAACTAGCGGGAATAGAGACCCAGTACTTC. Encoded protein: CASSLELAGIETQYF.

J is TRBJ2-2 and V is TRBV5-4; possibly TRBD1 for D (5 bases). The CDR3 spans 16 residues. Trimming shortened V by 0 bases and J by 1 base, and 10 bases separated the two germline ends. Germline lookup yields CDR1 SGHNT and CDR2 YYREEE (reference sequence). The CDR3 here is CASSLDPTGNTGELFF. CDR3 sequence (DNA): TGTGCCAGCAGCTTGGATCCCACAGGGAACACCGGGGAGCTGTTTTTT.

V is TRBV27 and J is TRBJ2-7; TRBD1 might be the D (5 bases). Trimming shortened V by 3 bases and J by 0 bases, and 12 bases separated the two germline ends. Germline V gives CDR1 MNHEY, CDR2 SMNVEV (reference sequence). CDR3 length: 15 residues. The CDR3 reads CASSFSQGTSYEQYF. The CDR3 DNA reads TGTGCCAGCAGTTTCTCGCAGGGAACCTCCTACGAGCAGTACTTC.

This clone was seen a single time. The chain uses TRBV5-1 and TRBJ2-3, with a possible D match to TRBD2 (6 bases). The germline V gene encodes CDR1 SGHRS and CDR2 YFSETQ. With 4 bases removed from V and 6 bases from J, the gap between germline ends came to 18 bases. The CDR3 runs 15 residues. The CDR3 DNA reads TGCGCCAGCAGCCCGGCCGTCGGGCTAGCGGATACGCAGTATTTT. Translating gives CASSPAVGLADTQYF.

The CDR3: CASSLGDRGISGANVLTF. In DNA form, the CDR3 reads TGTGCCAGCAGCCTCGGAGATCGGGGGATCTCTGGGGCCAACGTCCTGACTTTC. J is TRBJ2-6 and V is TRBV5-6; tentative D call: TRBD2 (6 bases). CDR1 SGHDT and CDR2 YYEEEE come from the germline V gene. The germline V and J ends were trimmed by 4 bases and 0 bases, with 17 bases remaining between them. The length of the CDR3 is 18 residues.

This chain uses TRBV25-1 with TRBJ2-2; 15 nucleotides line up with TRBD2. The V and J ends lost 6 bases and 1 base, in that order; junction bases with no gene match: 6. This CDR3 is 18 amino acids long. The germline V gene has CDR1 MGHDK and CDR2 SYGVNS. CDR3 residues: CASRFTGLAGGNTGELFF. CDR3 in DNA: TGTGCCAGCAGGTTCACGGGACTAGCGGGAGGGAACACCGGGGAGCTGTTTTTT. The variable domain in full, completed from reference TRBV25-1 and TRBJ2-2, reads EADIYQTPRYLVIGTGKKITLECSQTMGHDKMYWYQQDPGMELHLIHYSYGVNSTEKGDLSSESTVSRIRTEHFPLTLESARPSHTSQYLCASRFTGLAGGNTGELFFGEGSRLTVL.

This sequence joins TRBV9 and TRBJ1-1; D is unresolved. Per germline, CDR1 SGDLS and CDR2 YYNGEE. This CDR3 has 13 amino acids. V shed 0 bases and J shed 4 bases, with 7 bases lying between them. The CDR3 region has the DNA TGTGCCAGCAGCGTAGACGCCGGCACTGAAGCTTTCTTT. The encoded protein is CASSVDAGTEAFF.

The rearrangement joins TRBV29-1 to TRBJ2-5, with TRBD2 as a possible D gene (6 bases). CDR1 and CDR2 (germline): SQVTM, ANQGSEA. V was trimmed by 6 bases and J by 11 bases, leaving 19 bases between them. This CDR3 has 12 residues. The CDR3 reads CSVPGLTGEQYF. CDR3 DNA sequence: TGCAGCGTACCGGGACTTACGGGGGAGCAGTACTTC.

This clone was picked up one time. This chain links TRBV10-3 with TRBJ1-1; D remains ambiguous. V lost 0 bases and J lost 5, with 7 bases in between. The germline gives CDR1 ENHRY, CDR2 SYGVKD. This CDR3 comprises 13 residues. The CDR3 reads CAISESSGTEAFF. CDR3 nucleotide sequence: TGTGCCATCAGTGAGTCTTCAGGTACTGAAGCTTTCTTT.

The chain has TRBV18 and TRBJ2-5, with D tentatively TRBD1 (5 bases). Trimming shortened V by 2 bases and J by 5 bases, and 15 bases separated the two germline ends. Germline loops: CDR1 KGHSH, CDR2 LQKENI. The CDR3 extends over 15 amino acids. The CDR3 DNA reads TGTGCCAGCTCACCAATGACAGCCGGTCGGGAGACCCAGTACTTC. This encodes CASSPMTAGRETQYF.

The V gene is TRBV27, the J gene TRBJ2-7; D perhaps matches TRBD2 (5 bases). CDR3 length equals 15 residues. V was clipped by 0 bases and J by 4 bases, with 13 bases between them. CDR1 and CDR2 (germline): MNHEY, SMNVEV (reference sequence). The CDR3 is CASSLSSVGSYEQYF. Here the CDR3 DNA reads TGTGCCAGCAGTTTATCTAGCGTAGGGTCTTACGAGCAGTACTTC.

This rearrangement joins TRBV13 to TRBJ2-3; 14 bases map to TRBD2. Germline values: CDR1 PRHDT, CDR2 FYEKMQ (reference sequence). This CDR3 has 20 residues. V lost 1 base, J lost 5 bases, and 14 bases stayed unmatched. The CDR3 DNA follows: TGTGCCAGCAGCTTAGAAGCCCGGGGACTAGCGGGAGATCGTGGAGATACGCAGTATTTT. Protein sequence: CASSLEARGLAGDRGDTQYF.

The gene calls are TRBV2 and TRBJ2-1; 7 positions agree with TRBD2. The CDR3 length is 15 residues. Trimming at V came to 3 bases and at J to 4 bases, leaving 6 bases not matched to a gene. Germline assignment: CDR1 SNHLY and CDR2 FYNNEI. In DNA, the CDR3 is TGTGCCAGCAGTGATGAGGGAGGGGAGTACAATGAGCAGTTCTTC. Amino acids: CASSDEGGEYNEQFF.

The chain is built from TRBV6-1 and TRBJ1-5, with unresolved D. V dropped 5 bases and J dropped 2 bases, with 7 bases sitting between them. Germline assignment: CDR1 MNHNS and CDR2 SASEGT. The CDR3 length is 13 residues. DNA for the CDR3: TGTGCCAGCAGTCGGGAGGGCAATCAGCCCCAGCATTTT. It is translated as CASSREGNQPQHF.